These 3 T cell receptor beta chains originate from one sample sequenced in a study of blood T cell repertoires in COVID-19. The assay was immunoSEQ multiplex PCR, and TCRdb's table has in-frame clones only and misses some. Here the sample spans fewer than 200,000 clones, approximately 90% being singletons. The sequencing input was peripheral blood. The receptors were sampled from a man in his forties with active or convalescent COVID-19.

CDR3: CASGLATGTAYNEQFF. The CDR3 nucleotides are TGTGCTAGTGGTTTGGCGACAGGGACCGCCTACAATGAGCAGTTCTTC. V usage is TRBV12-5 and J usage is TRBJ2-1; TRBD1 matches at 7 bases. CDR1 and CDR2 from the germline V gene are LGHNT and FRNRAP. CDR3 length equals 16 residues. After removal of 1 base from V and 2 bases from J, the junction contained 5 bases not matched to a gene. The complete variable domain, with remaining parts taken from reference TRBV12-5 and TRBJ2-1, reads DARVTQTPRHKVTEMGQEVTMRCQPILGHNTVFWYRQTMMQGLELLAYFRNRAPLDDSGMPKDRFSAEMPDATLATLKIQPSEPRDSAVYFCASGLATGTAYNEQFFGPGTRLTVL.

The genes are TRBV9 and TRBJ1-1; D gene uncertain. Trimming pared 1 base from V and 0 bases from J, leaving 10 bases between. The CDR3 has 15 residues. The germline V gene encodes CDR1 SGDLS and CDR2 YYNGEE. The CDR3 region is CASSVIGQMNTEAFF. The CDR3, as DNA: TGTGCCAGCAGCGTAATTGGTCAGATGAACACTGAAGCTTTCTTT. The whole variable domain, remainder taken from reference TRBV9 and TRBJ1-1, is DSGVTQTPKHLITATGQRVTLRCSPRSGDLSVYWYQQSLDQGLQFLIQYYNGEERAKGNILERFSAQQFPDLHSELNLSSLELGDSALYFCASSVIGQMNTEAFFGQGTRLTVV.

The chain has TRBV19 and TRBJ1-2; no definite D call. Germline CDR1 and CDR2: LNHDA and SQIVND (reference sequence). The CDR3 has 14 residues. Trimming removed 4 bases from V and 3 bases from J, with 12 bases in between. The chain's CDR3 is CASSRYGEYYGYTF. CDR3 bases: TGTGCCAGTAGTAGGTACGGGGAATACTATGGCTACACCTTC.